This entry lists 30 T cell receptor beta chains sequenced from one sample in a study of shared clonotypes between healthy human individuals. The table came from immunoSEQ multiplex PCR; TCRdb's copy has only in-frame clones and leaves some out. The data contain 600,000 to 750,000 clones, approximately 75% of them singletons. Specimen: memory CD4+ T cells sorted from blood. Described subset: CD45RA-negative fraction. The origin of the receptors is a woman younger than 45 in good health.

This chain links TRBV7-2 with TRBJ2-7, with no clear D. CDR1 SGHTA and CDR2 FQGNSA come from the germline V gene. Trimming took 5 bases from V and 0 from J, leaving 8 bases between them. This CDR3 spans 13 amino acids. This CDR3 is CASSPQLSYEQYF. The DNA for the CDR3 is TGTGCCAGCAGCCCGCAACTCTCCTACGAGCAGTACTTC. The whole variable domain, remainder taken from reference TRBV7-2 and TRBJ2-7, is GAGVSQSPSNKVTEKGKDVELRCDPISGHTALYWYRQSLGQGLEFLIYFQGNSAPDKSGLPSDRFSAERTGGSVSTLTIQRTQQEDSAVYLCASSPQLSYEQYFGPGTRLTVT.

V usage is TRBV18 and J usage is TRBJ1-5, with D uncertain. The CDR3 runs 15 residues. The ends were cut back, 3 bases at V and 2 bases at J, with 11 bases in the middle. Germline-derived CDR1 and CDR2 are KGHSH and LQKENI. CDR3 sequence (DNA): TGTGCCAGCTCACCCACTAACTGGGGCAATCAGCCCCAGCATTTT. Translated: CASSPTNWGNQPQHF.

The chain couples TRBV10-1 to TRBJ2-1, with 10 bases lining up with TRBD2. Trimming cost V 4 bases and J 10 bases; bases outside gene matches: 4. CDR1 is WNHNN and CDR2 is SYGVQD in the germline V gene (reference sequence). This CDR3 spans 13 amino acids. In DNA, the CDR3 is TGCGCCAGCAGTGGACTAGCGGGTACCGAGCAGTTCTTC. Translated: CASSGLAGTEQFF.

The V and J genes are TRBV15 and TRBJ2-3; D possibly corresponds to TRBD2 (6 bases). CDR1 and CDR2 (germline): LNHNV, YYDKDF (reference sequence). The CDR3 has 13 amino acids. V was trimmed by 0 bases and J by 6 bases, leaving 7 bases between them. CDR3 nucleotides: TGTGCCACCAGCAGAGATGGGAGGGATACGCAGTATTTT. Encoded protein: CATSRDGRDTQYF.

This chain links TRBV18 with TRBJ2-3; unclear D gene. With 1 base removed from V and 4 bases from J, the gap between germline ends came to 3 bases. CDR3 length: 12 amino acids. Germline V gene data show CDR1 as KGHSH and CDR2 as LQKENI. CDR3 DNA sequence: TGTGCCAGCTCACCACTCTCAGATACGCAGTATTTT. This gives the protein CASSPLSDTQYF.

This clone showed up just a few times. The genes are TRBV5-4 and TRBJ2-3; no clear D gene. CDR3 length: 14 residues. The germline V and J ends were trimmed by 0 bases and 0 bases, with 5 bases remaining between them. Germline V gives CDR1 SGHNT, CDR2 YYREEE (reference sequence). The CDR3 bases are TGTGCCAGCAGCTTGGAGTGGAGCACAGATACGCAGTATTTT. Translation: CASSLEWSTDTQYF.

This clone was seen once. As DNA, the CDR3 is TGTGCCAGTAGTATTGGGACTAGCGGGATTCGAAGCACAGATACGCAGTATTTT. As protein: CASSIGTSGIRSTDTQYF. The chain is built from TRBV19 and TRBJ2-3, with 13 bases fitting TRBD2. Germline V gene data show CDR1 as LNHDA and CDR2 as SQIVND (reference sequence). J was trimmed by 0 bases and V by 3 bases; bases with no gene match: 6. The CDR3 is made up of 18 amino acids.

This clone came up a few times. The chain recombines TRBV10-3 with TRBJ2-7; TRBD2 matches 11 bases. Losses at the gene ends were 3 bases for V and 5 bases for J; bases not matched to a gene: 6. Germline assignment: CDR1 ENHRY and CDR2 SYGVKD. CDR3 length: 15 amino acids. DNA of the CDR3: TGTGCCATCAGTGATCCGACTAGCGGGAACAACGAGCAGTACTTC. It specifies CAISDPTSGNNEQYF.

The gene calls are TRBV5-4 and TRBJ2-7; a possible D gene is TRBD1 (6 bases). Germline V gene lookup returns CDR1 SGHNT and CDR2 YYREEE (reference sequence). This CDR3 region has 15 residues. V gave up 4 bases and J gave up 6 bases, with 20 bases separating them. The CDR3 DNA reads TGTGCCAGCAGCGTTCAAATCGGACAGAAGATCGAGCAGTACTTC. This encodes CASSVQIGQKIEQYF.

The CDR3 here is CASSESVRQETQYF. The CDR3 DNA reads TGTGCCAGCAGTGAATCGGTCAGACAAGAGACCCAGTACTTC. V is TRBV25-1 and J is TRBJ2-5; D is unresolved. CDR1 and CDR2 (germline): MGHDK, SYGVNS. Trimming took off 1 base at V and 2 bases at J, with 8 bases between the two ends. This CDR3 comprises 14 residues.

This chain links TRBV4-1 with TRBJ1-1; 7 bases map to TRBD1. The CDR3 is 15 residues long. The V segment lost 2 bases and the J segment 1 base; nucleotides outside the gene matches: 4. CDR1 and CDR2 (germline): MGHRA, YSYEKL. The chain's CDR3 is CASSQRDSGNTEAFF. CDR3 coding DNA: TGCGCCAGCAGCCAACGGGACAGCGGGAACACTGAAGCTTTCTTT.

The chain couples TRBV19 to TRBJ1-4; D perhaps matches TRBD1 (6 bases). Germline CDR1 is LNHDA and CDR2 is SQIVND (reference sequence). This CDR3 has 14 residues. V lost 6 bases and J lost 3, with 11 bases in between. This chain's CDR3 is CASRPQGSNEKLFF. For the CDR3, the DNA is TGTGCCAGTAGGCCACAGGGATCTAATGAAAAACTGTTTTTT.

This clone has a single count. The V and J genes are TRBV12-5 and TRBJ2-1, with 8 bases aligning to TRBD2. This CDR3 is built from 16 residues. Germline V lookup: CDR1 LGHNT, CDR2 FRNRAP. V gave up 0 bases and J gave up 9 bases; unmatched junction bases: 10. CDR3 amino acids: CASGLVLSGSVVEQFF. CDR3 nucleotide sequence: TGTGCTAGTGGTTTGGTCTTAAGCGGGAGCGTAGTTGAGCAGTTCTTC.

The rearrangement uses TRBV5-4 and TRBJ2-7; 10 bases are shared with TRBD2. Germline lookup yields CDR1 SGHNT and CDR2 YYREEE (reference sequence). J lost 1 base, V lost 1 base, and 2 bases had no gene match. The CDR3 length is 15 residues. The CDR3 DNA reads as TGTGCCAGCAGCTTGTCTAGCGGGGGATCCTACGAGCAGTACTTC. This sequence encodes CASSLSSGGSYEQYF.

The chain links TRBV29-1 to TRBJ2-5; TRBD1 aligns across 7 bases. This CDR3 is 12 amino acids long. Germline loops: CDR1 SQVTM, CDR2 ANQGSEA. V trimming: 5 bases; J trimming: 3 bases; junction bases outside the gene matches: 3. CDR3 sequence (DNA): TGCAGCGTTTACAGGGGCGAAGAGACCCAGTACTTC. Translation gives CSVYRGEETQYF.

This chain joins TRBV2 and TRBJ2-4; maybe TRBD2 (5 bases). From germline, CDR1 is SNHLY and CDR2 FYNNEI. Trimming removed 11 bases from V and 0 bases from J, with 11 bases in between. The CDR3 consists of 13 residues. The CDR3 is CAGSGIAKNIQYF. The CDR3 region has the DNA TGTGCCGGGTCCGGGATAGCCAAAAACATTCAGTACTTC.

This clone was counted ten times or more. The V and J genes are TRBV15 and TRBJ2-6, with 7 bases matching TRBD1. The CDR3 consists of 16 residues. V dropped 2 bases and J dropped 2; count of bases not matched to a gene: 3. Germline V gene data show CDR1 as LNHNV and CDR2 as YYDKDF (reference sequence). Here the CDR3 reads CATSRKQGTGANVLTF. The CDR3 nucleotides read TGTGCCACCAGCAGAAAACAGGGGACTGGGGCCAACGTCCTGACTTTC.

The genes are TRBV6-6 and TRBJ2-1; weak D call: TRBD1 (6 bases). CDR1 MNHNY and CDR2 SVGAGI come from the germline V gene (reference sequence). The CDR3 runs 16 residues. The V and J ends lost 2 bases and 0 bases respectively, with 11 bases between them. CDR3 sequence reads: CASSYEGVSSYNEQFF. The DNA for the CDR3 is TGTGCCAGCAGTTACGAGGGGGTTAGCTCCTACAATGAGCAGTTCTTC.

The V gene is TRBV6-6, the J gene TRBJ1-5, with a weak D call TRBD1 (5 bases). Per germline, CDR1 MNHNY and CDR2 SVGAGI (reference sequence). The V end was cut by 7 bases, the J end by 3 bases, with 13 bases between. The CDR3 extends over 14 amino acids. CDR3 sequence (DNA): TGTGCCAGCACCGGGGCTAGCGTCAATCAGCCCCAGCATTTT. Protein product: CASTGASVNQPQHF.

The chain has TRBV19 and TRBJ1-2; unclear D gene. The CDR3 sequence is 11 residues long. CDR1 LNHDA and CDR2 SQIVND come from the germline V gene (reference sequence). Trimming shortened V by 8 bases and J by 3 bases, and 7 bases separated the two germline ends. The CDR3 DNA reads TGTGCCAGTTTTCATTACTATGGCTACACCTTC. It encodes CASFHYYGYTF.

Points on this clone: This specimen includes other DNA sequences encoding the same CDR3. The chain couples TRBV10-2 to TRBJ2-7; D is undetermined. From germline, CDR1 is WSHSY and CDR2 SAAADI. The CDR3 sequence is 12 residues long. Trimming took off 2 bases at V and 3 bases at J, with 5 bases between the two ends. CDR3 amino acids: CASSEGLYEQYF. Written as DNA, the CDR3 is TGCGCCAGCAGTGAGGGCCTCTACGAGCAGTACTTC.

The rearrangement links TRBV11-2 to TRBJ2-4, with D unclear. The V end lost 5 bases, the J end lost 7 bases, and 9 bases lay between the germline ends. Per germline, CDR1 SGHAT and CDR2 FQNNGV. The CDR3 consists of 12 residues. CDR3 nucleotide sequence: TGTGCCAGCAGCGATGTGGGGAACATTCAGTACTTC. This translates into CASSDVGNIQYF.

CDR3 in amino acids: CASSLGSHGVETQYF. Here the CDR3 DNA reads TGCGCCAGCAGCTTGGGGTCCCACGGGGTAGAGACCCAGTACTTC. V gene TRBV5-1 combines with J gene TRBJ2-5; possibly TRBD2 for D (5 bases). Trimming left V 0 bases short and J 4 bases short, with 13 bases between. CDR1 is SGHRS, CDR2 YFSETQ, per germline. The CDR3 length is 15 residues.

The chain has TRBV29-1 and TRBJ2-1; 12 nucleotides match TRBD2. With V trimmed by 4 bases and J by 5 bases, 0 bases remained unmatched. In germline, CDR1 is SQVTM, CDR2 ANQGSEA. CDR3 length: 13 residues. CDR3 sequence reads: CSVGTSGDNEQFF. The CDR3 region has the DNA TGCAGCGTTGGGACTAGCGGGGACAATGAGCAGTTCTTC.

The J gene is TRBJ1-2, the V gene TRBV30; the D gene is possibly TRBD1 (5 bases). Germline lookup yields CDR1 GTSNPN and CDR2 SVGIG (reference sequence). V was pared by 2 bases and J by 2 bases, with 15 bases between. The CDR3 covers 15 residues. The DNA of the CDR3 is TGTGCCTGGAGTCCCTTTACCGGGACCAACTATGGCTACACCTTC. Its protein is CAWSPFTGTNYGYTF.

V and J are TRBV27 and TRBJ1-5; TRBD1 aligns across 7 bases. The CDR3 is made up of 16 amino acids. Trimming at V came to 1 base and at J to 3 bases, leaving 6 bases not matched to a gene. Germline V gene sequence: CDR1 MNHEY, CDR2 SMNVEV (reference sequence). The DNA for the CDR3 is TGTGCCAGCAGTTTATATAGGGGGCACGACAATCAGCCCCAGCATTTT. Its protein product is CASSLYRGHDNQPQHF.

The CDR3 region has the DNA TGTGCCACCAGCAGGGCAGAAGCGTATCAGCCCCAGCATTTT. This encodes CATSRAEAYQPQHF. V gene TRBV15 combines with J gene TRBJ1-5; D remains unclear. Germline values: CDR1 LNHNV, CDR2 YYDKDF (reference sequence). CDR3 length: 14 residues. V shed 3 bases and J shed 5 bases, with 11 bases lying between them.

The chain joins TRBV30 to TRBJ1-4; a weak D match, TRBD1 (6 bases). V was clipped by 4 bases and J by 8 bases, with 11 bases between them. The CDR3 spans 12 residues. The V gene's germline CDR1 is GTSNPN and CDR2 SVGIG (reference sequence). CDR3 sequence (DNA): TGTGCCTGGAAACAGGGTGGCGAAAAACTGTTTTTT. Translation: CAWKQGGEKLFF.

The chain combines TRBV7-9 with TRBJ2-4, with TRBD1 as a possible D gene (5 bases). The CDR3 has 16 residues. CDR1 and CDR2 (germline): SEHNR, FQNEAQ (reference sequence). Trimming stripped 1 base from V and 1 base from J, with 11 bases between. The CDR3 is CASSLDFQGAKNIQYF. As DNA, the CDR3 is TGTGCCAGCAGCTTAGACTTCCAGGGTGCCAAAAACATTCAGTACTTC.

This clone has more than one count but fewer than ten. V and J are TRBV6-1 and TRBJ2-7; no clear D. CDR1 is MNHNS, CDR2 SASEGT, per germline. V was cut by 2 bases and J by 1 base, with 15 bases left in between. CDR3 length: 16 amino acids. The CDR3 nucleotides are TGTGCCAGCAGTGAACCCGCCTCTGCGCTTTCCTACGAGCAGTACTTC. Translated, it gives CASSEPASALSYEQYF.